This entry lists 8 T cell receptor beta chains sequenced from one sample in a study of cytomegalovirus exposure and HLA in healthy donors (dated by TCRdb to 2017 to 2019). Preparation of the library involved the immunoSEQ multiplex PCR assay. For the multiplex PCR, a mixture combining 60 forward primers for TCR Vbeta segments and 13 reverse primers for TCR Jbeta segments was used. TCRdb limited this immuneACCESS table to in-frame rearrangements with V and J called. A share of clones is missing; checked studies link under half to unresolved V genes, and the rest is unexplained. The sample table lists about 200,000 clones, roughly 80% of them with a count of one. The biggest ten clones account for about 1.7% of the sample. Sequenced material: PBMCs. These receptors originate from a man in his fifties or sixties in good health and CMV-seronegative.

This CDR3 reads CASSLAGGQPQHF. The CDR3 DNA sequence: TGTGCCAGCAGCTTAGCGGGGGGTCAGCCCCAGCATTTT. The chain uses TRBV7-9 and TRBJ1-5; D is possibly TRBD1 (5 bases). Germline values: CDR1 SEHNR, CDR2 FQNEAQ (reference sequence). The V and J ends lost 0 bases and 6 bases respectively, with 6 bases between them. CDR3 length: 13 amino acids. The complete variable domain, with remaining parts taken from reference TRBV7-9 and TRBJ1-5, reads DTGVSQNPRHKITKRGQNVTFRCDPISEHNRLYWYRQTLGQGPEFLTYFQNEAQLEKSRLLSDRFSAERPKGSFSTLEIQRTEQGDSAMYLCASSLAGGQPQHFGDGTRLSIL.

This chain links TRBV30 with TRBJ2-5; D is possibly TRBD1 (5 bases). Trimming shortened V by 4 bases and J by 3 bases, and 18 bases separated the two germline ends. Per the germline V gene, CDR1 is GTSNPN and CDR2 is SVGIG (reference sequence). The CDR3 is 15 residues long. The DNA for the CDR3 is TGTGCCTGGACCGGTTTGGGGCTAGTCGAAGAGACCCAGTACTTC. Protein: CAWTGLGLVEETQYF. Looking up the rest from reference TRBV30 and TRBJ2-5 gives the full variable domain: SQTIHQWPATLVQPVGSPLSLECTVEGTSNPNLYWYRQAAGRGLQLLFYSVGIGQISSEVPQNLSASRPQDRQFILSSKKLLLSDSGFYLCAWTGLGLVEETQYFGPGTRLLVL.

V and J are TRBV5-1 and TRBJ2-7; 8 bases match TRBD2. The CDR3 contains 14 residues. CDR1 and CDR2 (germline): SGHRS, YFSETQ. The V and J ends lost 3 bases and 0 bases, in that order; junction bases with no gene match: 2. CDR3 in amino acids: CASSSGGGSYEQYF. CDR3 coding DNA: TGCGCCAGCAGCTCCGGGGGGGGCTCCTACGAGCAGTACTTC.

The rearrangement uses TRBV9 and TRBJ2-3; the D gene is possibly TRBD2 (6 bases). V lost 0 bases to trimming and J lost 0 bases, with 11 bases between them. Per the germline V gene, CDR1 is SGDLS and CDR2 is YYNGEE. The CDR3 totals 16 residues. The DNA of the CDR3 is TGTGCCAGCAGCGTAGCAACGGGAGTTAGCACAGATACGCAGTATTTT. Translating it yields CASSVATGVSTDTQYF.

This clone was counted between two and nine times. The V call is TRBV7-8, the J call TRBJ2-1; D might be TRBD2 (7 bases). The ends were cut back, 8 bases at V and 0 bases at J, with 11 bases in the middle. CDR1 and CDR2 from the germline V gene are SGHVS and FQNEAQ. CDR3 size: 14 residues. The CDR3 bases are TGTGCCAGCGGGGGCGGGAGCTCCTACAATGAGCAGTTCTTC. This encodes CASGGGSSYNEQFF.

The V gene is TRBV5-6, the J gene TRBJ2-2; 9 nucleotides line up with TRBD2. CDR3 length equals 18 residues. Losses at the gene ends were 3 bases for V and 3 bases for J; bases not matched to a gene: 12. Germline lookup yields CDR1 SGHDT and CDR2 YYEEEE. CDR3 DNA: TGTGCCAGCAGCTCCCGGGGCGGGCTAGCGGGATACACCGGGGAGCTGTTTTTT. Translating gives CASSSRGGLAGYTGELFF.

V usage is TRBV15 and J usage is TRBJ1-5; TRBD1 aligns across 7 bases. This CDR3 region has 14 residues. J lost 9 bases, V lost 1 base, and 6 bases had no gene match. Germline V gives CDR1 LNHNV, CDR2 YYDKDF (reference sequence). CDR3 loop: CATSRAGGMGPQHF. For the CDR3, the DNA is TGTGCCACCAGCAGAGCAGGGGGGATGGGGCCCCAGCATTTT.

This clone was counted only a few times. The chain links TRBV25-1 to TRBJ1-3; possible D gene TRBD1, 6 bases. The CDR3 length is 16 residues. Germline loops: CDR1 MGHDK, CDR2 SYGVNS. V was clipped by 3 bases and J by 3 bases, with 15 bases between them. CDR3: CASSEARGFYGNTIYF. CDR3 sequence (DNA): TGTGCCAGCAGTGAGGCCAGGGGATTCTATGGAAACACCATATATTTT.